The 3 T cell receptor beta chains in this list originate from one sample, sequenced in a study of Ad26.COV2.S vaccination and SARS-CoV-2 variants. Here immunoSEQ multiplex PCR was the method, and the copy in TCRdb shows in-frame clones only, minus some. The repertoire holds hundreds of thousands of clones, about 92% seen once, with approximately 1.6% in the top ten. Stated treatment: roughly 18 received Ad26.COV2.S at low or high dose, single or two shots; five or six received placebo; per-sample allocation not given. Specimens were obtained on day 63 following the first vaccine or placebo injection. The material was peripheral blood, obtained in a trial of Ad26.COV2.S vaccine versus placebo. The origin of the receptors is a person between 18 and 65 years old who received the Ad26.COV2.S COVID-19 vaccine or a placebo.

The rearrangement uses TRBV9 and TRBJ2-1; 9 bases fit TRBD2. Germline CDR1 SGDLS, CDR2 YYNGEE. Trimming removed 4 bases from V and 7 bases from J; junction bases left unmatched: 9. This CDR3 region has 15 residues. The CDR3 spells CASSSAGGLGNEQFF. CDR3 coding DNA: TGTGCCAGCAGCTCAGCGGGGGGCCTGGGGAATGAGCAGTTCTTC.

The J gene is TRBJ2-5, the V gene TRBV24-1, with 8 bases aligning to TRBD1. The germline V gene has CDR1 KGHDR and CDR2 SFDVKD. The CDR3 sequence is 15 residues long. Unmatched junction bases numbered 3, after V lost 1 base and J lost 3 bases. The CDR3 reads CATSDFGQGKETQYF. CDR3 sequence (DNA): TGTGCCACCAGTGATTTCGGACAGGGTAAAGAGACCCAGTACTTC.

There are a few counts of this clone. The chain has TRBV19 and TRBJ2-2; D is unresolved. The ends were cut back, 1 base at V and 6 bases at J, with 9 bases in the middle. The germline CDR1 and CDR2 sequences are LNHDA and SQIVND (reference sequence). The CDR3 has 14 amino acids. The CDR3 here is CASSIVGGAGELFF. Here the CDR3 DNA reads TGTGCCAGTAGTATAGTTGGCGGCGCCGGGGAGCTGTTTTTT.